This T cell receptor beta chain is from a study of shared clonotypes between healthy human individuals. Using immunoSEQ multiplex PCR, the repertoire was profiled, and TCRdb retains in-frame clones only, with some absent. In the table there are about 2.1 million clones, roughly 95% of which are singletons. Findings of the study overall: The low donor count limited represented genetic and exposure-history diversity.

Comment on this clone: The antigen is unknown.

CDR3 size: 15 residues. Germline CDR1 MNHEY, CDR2 SVGAGI. V lost 1 base and J lost 4, with 13 bases in between. CD45RO-negative cells were positively selected for CCR7, leaving out terminally differentiated effector memory CD45RA+ cells. V and J are TRBV6-5 and TRBJ1-1; D is unclear. The sequenced sample was naive CD8+ T cells from PBMCs. This receptor was identified in a young man in good health. Some clones in this sample may be carry-over from other donors' samples. The CDR3: CASSYFPPTITEAFF. CDR3 sequence (DNA): TGTGCCAGCAGTTACTTCCCCCCGACGATCACTGAAGCTTTCTTT.